The 18 T cell receptor beta chains presented below share a single source sample, sequenced in a study of blood T cell repertoires in COVID-19. TCRdb keeps only in-frame clones here, not all; method: immunoSEQ multiplex PCR. This sample yields a few hundred thousand clones, of which 70% to 90% are seen a single time; roughly a sixth belongs to the top ten. Material: peripheral blood. The receptors here all came from a man in his forties or fifties with COVID-19, enrolled during active disease.

The genes are TRBV7-2 and TRBJ1-2; D call uncertain. Between the trimmed V and J ends, which lost 1 base and 4 bases, there was a span of 7 bases. This CDR3 region has 13 residues. CDR1 SGHTA and CDR2 FQGNSA come from the germline V gene. The CDR3 region has the DNA TGTGCCAGCAGCTTAGGCGAATTCTATGGCTACACCTTC. Its protein product is CASSLGEFYGYTF.

In its sample, this clone was seen once. The CDR3 nucleotides are TGCGCCAGCAGCCAAGGAACAGGGAGGGGGAATGAAAAACTGTTTTTT. Encoded protein: CASSQGTGRGNEKLFF. The gene calls are TRBV4-3 and TRBJ1-4; TRBD1 is a possible D gene (6 bases). Germline CDR1 reads LGHNA; CDR2 reads YSLEER. The CDR3 contains 16 residues. The ends were cut back, 1 base at V and 5 bases at J, with 14 bases in the middle.

This clone was observed a single time. The J gene is TRBJ2-3, the V gene TRBV6-9; 7 bases match TRBD2. Germline assignment: CDR1 MNHGY and CDR2 SVAAGI. This CDR3 is 15 amino acids long. After removal of 8 bases from V and 0 bases from J, the junction contained 8 bases not matched to a gene. CDR3 in DNA: TGTGCCAGCCGTCGCTCTAGCGGTAGCACAGATACGCAGTATTTT. Translating it yields CASRRSSGSTDTQYF.

The V gene is TRBV14, the J gene TRBJ1-2, with 12 bases matching TRBD1. Germline CDR1 SGHDN, CDR2 FVKESK. CDR3 length equals 18 residues. J was trimmed by 3 bases and V by 1 base; bases with no gene match: 9. The CDR3 region has the DNA TGTGCCAGCAGCCAAGGACGGGACAGGGGGCGCGGGGACTATGGCTACACCTTC. Protein: CASSQGRDRGRGDYGYTF.

Only a few counts were recorded for this clone. For the CDR3, the DNA is TGTGCCAGCAGCATGGACAGGGGTACCTACGAGCAGTACTTC. This encodes CASSMDRGTYEQYF. The chain couples TRBV5-4 to TRBJ2-7, with TRBD1 matching over 9 bases. After removal of 4 bases from V and 2 bases from J, the junction contained 4 bases not matched to a gene. The germline gives CDR1 SGHNT, CDR2 YYREEE (reference sequence). The CDR3 runs to 14 residues.

The chain uses TRBV30 and TRBJ2-3, with D possibly matching TRBD2 (5 bases). This CDR3 comprises 15 residues. V was trimmed by 0 bases and J by 0 bases, leaving 10 bases between them. Germline CDR1 is GTSNPN and CDR2 is SVGIG (reference sequence). CDR3 region: CAWSVTGTSTDTQYF. In DNA form, the CDR3 reads TGTGCCTGGAGTGTAACGGGAACTAGCACAGATACGCAGTATTTT.

The chain combines TRBV7-9 with TRBJ2-1, with a tentative D call TRBD2 (6 bases). Germline V gene lookup returns CDR1 SEHNR and CDR2 FQNEAQ (reference sequence). V shed 3 bases and J shed 7 bases, with 10 bases lying between them. This CDR3 spans 13 amino acids. In DNA, the CDR3 is TGTGCCAGCAGCTTTACGGGAGTAAATGAGCAGTTCTTC. This codes for CASSFTGVNEQFF.

This clone occurred a few times. This chain links TRBV19 with TRBJ1-5; D not certain. The CDR3 contains 15 residues. Germline lookup yields CDR1 LNHDA and CDR2 SQIVND (reference sequence). V lost 7 bases and J 0 bases, leaving 13 bases between the germline ends. The CDR3, as DNA: TGTGCCAGTACCCGAGACACCTATAGCAATCAGCCCCAGCATTTT. Translated: CASTRDTYSNQPQHF.

The chain has TRBV5-1 and TRBJ1-1; a weak D match, TRBD1 (6 bases). CDR1 is SGHRS, CDR2 YFSETQ, per germline. The CDR3 spans 14 residues. Trimming cost V 3 bases and J 9 bases, with 18 bases left between them. Written as DNA, the CDR3 is TGCGCCAGCAGCTCTCCCGAACAGGGAAACAAAGCTTTCTTT. It encodes CASSSPEQGNKAFF.

This clone was counted once. The gene calls are TRBV29-1 and TRBJ1-1; TRBD1 is a possible D gene (6 bases). CDR3 length: 13 amino acids. Trimming stripped 3 bases from V and 3 bases from J, with 11 bases between. Germline V CDR1 and CDR2: SQVTM, ANQGSEA. CDR3 coding DNA: TGCAGCGTTGAGGGGGCGTGGGACACTGAAGCTTTCTTT. Encoded protein: CSVEGAWDTEAFF.

This rearrangement joins TRBV7-3 to TRBJ2-6; D possibly corresponds to TRBD2 (5 bases). The ends were cut back, 4 bases at V and 0 bases at J, with 7 bases in the middle. In germline, CDR1 is SGHTA, CDR2 FQGTGA. The CDR3 extends over 15 amino acids. The CDR3 DNA is TGTGCCAGCAGCTCCCGGGACTCTGGGGCCAACGTCCTGACTTTC. It translates to CASSSRDSGANVLTF.

The chain couples TRBV5-1 to TRBJ1-6; D uncertain. Germline CDR1 reads SGHRS; CDR2 reads YFSETQ. V lost 0 bases and J lost 5, with 6 bases in between. The CDR3 has 14 amino acids. DNA for the CDR3: TGCGCCAGCAGCTTGGGTCAGAATAATTCACCCCTCCACTTT. Translated, it gives CASSLGQNNSPLHF.

This clone was recorded only once. The chain combines TRBV7-2 with TRBJ1-6; D ambiguous. Trimming removed 3 bases at V and 4 bases at J, with 13 bases between. CDR3 length equals 16 residues. Per germline, CDR1 SGHTA and CDR2 FQGNSA. CDR3 DNA sequence: TGTGCCAGCAGCTTGGCTCAGCGAGGATATAATTCACCCCTCCACTTT. It translates to CASSLAQRGYNSPLHF.

The gene calls are TRBV28 and TRBJ2-1; the D gene is possibly TRBD1 (6 bases). In germline, CDR1 is MDHEN, CDR2 SYDVKM. This CDR3 comprises 14 residues. Trimming shortened V by 5 bases and J by 6 bases, and 14 bases separated the two germline ends. The DNA of the CDR3 is TGTGCCAGCAGTCCGTCAGGGGAGTTCAATGAGCAGTTCTTC. Its protein product is CASSPSGEFNEQFF.

This chain links TRBV6-5 with TRBJ2-3, with TRBD1 matching over 9 bases. V lost 6 bases, J lost 1 base, and 2 bases stayed unmatched. The germline CDR1 and CDR2 sequences are MNHEY and SVGAGI. This CDR3 region has 14 residues. This chain's CDR3 is CASRRDRGTDTQYF. The CDR3 DNA sequence: TGTGCCAGCAGACGGGACAGGGGCACAGATACGCAGTATTTT.

In its sample, this clone was seen a few times. This rearrangement joins TRBV7-2 to TRBJ1-1; possible D gene TRBD1, 5 bases. There are 14 residues in the CDR3. V shed 1 base and J shed 8 bases, with 14 bases lying between them. Germline CDR1 and CDR2: SGHTA and FQGNSA. The CDR3 nucleotides read TGTGCCAGCAGCTTAGGGGGGGTAGTTGGGGAAGCTTTCTTT. Protein: CASSLGGVVGEAFF.

The chain uses TRBV18 and TRBJ2-3; 9 nucleotides line up with TRBD1. In germline, CDR1 is KGHSH, CDR2 LQKENI. After removal of 2 bases from V and 4 bases from J, the junction contained 4 bases not matched to a gene. This CDR3 is built from 15 residues. The CDR3 reads CASSPLQGASDTQYF. Written as DNA, the CDR3 is TGTGCCAGCTCACCATTACAGGGGGCGTCAGATACGCAGTATTTT.

V is TRBV21-1 and J is TRBJ1-2; the D call TRBD1 from the table was never checked on the DNA. TRBV21-1 is flagged as a pseudogene. CDR3 length: 14 residues. The CDR3 protein is CASSNWDSWSGYTF. The CDR3 nucleotides are TGTGCCAGCAGCAATTGGGACAGCTGGTCTGGCTACACCTTC.